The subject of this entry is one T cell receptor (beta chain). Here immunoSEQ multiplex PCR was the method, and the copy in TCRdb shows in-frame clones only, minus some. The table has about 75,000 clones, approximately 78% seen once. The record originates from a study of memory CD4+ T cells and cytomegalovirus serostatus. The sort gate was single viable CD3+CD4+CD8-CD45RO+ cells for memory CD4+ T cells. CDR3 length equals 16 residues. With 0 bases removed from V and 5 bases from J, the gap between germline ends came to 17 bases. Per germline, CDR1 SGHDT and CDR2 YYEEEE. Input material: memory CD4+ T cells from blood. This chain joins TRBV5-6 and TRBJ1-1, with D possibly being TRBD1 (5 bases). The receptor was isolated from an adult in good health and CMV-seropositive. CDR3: CASSLDMNRGATEAFF. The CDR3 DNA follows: TGTGCCAGCAGCTTGGACATGAACCGAGGGGCGACTGAAGCTTTCTTT.